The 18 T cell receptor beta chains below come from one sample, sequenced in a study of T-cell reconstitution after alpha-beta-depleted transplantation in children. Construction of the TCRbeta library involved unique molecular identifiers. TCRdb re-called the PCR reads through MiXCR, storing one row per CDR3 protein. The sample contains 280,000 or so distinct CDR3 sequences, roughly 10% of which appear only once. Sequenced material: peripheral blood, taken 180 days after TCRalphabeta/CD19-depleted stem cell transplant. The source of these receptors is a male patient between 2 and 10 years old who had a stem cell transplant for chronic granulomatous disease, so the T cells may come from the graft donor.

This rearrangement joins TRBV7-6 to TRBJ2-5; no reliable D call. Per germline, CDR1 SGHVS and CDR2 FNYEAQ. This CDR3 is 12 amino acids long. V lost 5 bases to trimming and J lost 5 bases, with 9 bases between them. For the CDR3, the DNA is TGTGCCAGCAGCGATGTCAGCGAGACCCAGTACTTC. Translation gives CASSDVSETQYF. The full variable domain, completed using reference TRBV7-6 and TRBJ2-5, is GAGVSQSPRYKVTKRGQDVALRCDPISGHVSLYWYRQALGQGPEFLTYFNYEAQQDKSGLPNDRFSAERPEGSISTLTIQRTEQRDSAMYRCASSDVSETQYFGPGTRLLVL.

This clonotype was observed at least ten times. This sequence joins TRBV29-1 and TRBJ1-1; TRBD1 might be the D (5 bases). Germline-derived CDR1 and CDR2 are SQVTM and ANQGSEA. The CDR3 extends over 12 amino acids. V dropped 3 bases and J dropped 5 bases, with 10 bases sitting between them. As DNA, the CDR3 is TGCAGCGTTGACAAGGGGAGGACTGAAGCTTTCTTT. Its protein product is CSVDKGRTEAFF.

The DNA of the CDR3 is TGTGCCAGCAGCTTAGGTCGCGGGAGGGACAAGTCCCACAATGAGCAGTTCTTC. Amino acid sequence: CASSLGRGRDKSHNEQFF. The V and J genes are TRBV11-2 and TRBJ2-1; 9 nucleotides align to TRBD2. Per the germline V gene, CDR1 is SGHAT and CDR2 is FQNNGV. The CDR3 loop spans 18 amino acids. With V trimmed by 1 base and J by 5 bases, 12 bases remained unmatched. Combining the CDR3 with reference TRBV11-2 and TRBJ2-1 gives the whole variable domain EAGVAQSPRYKIIEKRQSVAFWCNPISGHATLYWYQQILGQGPKLLIQFQNNGVVDDSQLPKDRFSAERLKGVDSTLKIQPAKLEDSAVYLCASSLGRGRDKSHNEQFFGPGTRLTVL.

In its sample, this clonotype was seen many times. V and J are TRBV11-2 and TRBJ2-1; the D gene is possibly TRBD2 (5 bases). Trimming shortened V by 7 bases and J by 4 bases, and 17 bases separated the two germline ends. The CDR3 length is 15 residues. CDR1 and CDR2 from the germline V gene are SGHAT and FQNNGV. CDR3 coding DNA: TGTGCCAGCAAAACTGTGAGGGAACGGTACAATGAGCAGTTCTTC. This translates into CASKTVRERYNEQFF.

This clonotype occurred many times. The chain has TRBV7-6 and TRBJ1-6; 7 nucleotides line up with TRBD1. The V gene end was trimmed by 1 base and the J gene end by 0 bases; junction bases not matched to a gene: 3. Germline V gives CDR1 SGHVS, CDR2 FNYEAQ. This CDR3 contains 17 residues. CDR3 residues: CASSLEAGGSYNSPLHF. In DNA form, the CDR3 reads TGTGCCAGCAGCTTAGAAGCAGGGGGCTCCTATAATTCACCCCTCCACTTT.

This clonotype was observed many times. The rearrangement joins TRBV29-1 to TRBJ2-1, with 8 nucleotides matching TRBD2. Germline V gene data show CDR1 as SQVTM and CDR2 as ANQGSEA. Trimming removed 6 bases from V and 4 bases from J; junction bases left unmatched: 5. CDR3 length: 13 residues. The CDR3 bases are TGCAGCGTGAGCGGGAGACTGTACAATGAGCAGTTCTTC. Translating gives CSVSGRLYNEQFF.

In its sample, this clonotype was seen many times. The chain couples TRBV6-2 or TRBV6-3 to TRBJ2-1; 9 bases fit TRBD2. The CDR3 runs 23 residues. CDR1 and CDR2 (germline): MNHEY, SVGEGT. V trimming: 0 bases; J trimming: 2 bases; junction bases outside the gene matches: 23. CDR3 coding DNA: TGTGCCAGCAGTTACTCATCCGGGGGCATTACTCCTGCTAGCGGGGATCCCTACAATGAGCAGTTCTTC. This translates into CASSYSSGGITPASGDPYNEQFF.

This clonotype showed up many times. The DNA of the CDR3 is TGCAGTGCTGGGTACCGGACAGGGGCGACTTATGGCTACACCTTC. As protein: CSAGYRTGATYGYTF. The chain is built from TRBV20-1 and TRBJ1-2, with 9 bases lining up with TRBD1. J was trimmed by 5 bases and V by 5 bases; bases with no gene match: 12. Germline V gives CDR1 DFQATT, CDR2 SNEGSKA (reference sequence). CDR3 size: 15 residues.

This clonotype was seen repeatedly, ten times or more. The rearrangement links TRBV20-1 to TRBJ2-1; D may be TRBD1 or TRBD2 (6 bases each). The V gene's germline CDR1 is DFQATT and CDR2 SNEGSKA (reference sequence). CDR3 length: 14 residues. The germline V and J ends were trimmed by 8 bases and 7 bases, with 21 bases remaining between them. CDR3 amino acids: CSSRKGGTGNEQFF. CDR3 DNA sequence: TGCAGTTCCCGGAAGGGAGGTACAGGGAATGAGCAGTTCTTC.

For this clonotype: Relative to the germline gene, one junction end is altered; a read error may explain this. The CDR3 here is CASSFGLGYELYF. CDR3 coding DNA: TGTGCCAGCAGTTTTGGACTGGGCTACGAGCTGTACTTC. The chain is built from TRBV27 and TRBJ2-7, with D perhaps matching TRBD2 (5 bases). CDR3 length equals 13 residues. The germline gives CDR1 MNHEY, CDR2 SMNVEV (reference sequence).

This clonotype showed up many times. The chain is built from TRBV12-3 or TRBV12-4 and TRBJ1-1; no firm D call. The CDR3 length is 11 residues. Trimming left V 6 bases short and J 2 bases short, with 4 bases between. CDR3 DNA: TGTGCCAGCAGAGCAAACACTGAAGCTTTCTTT. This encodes CASRANTEAFF.

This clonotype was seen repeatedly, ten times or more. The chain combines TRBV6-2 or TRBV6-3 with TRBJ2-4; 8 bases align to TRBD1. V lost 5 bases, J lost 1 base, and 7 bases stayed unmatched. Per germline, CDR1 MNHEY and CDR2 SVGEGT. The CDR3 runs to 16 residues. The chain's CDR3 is CASSPRGRFAKNIQYF. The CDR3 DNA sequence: TGTGCCAGCAGTCCCAGGGGGCGGTTCGCCAAAAACATTCAGTACTTC.

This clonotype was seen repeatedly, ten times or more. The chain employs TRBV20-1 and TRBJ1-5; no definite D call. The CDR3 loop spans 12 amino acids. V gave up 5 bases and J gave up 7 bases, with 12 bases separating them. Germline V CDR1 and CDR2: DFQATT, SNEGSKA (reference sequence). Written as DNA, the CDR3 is TGCAGTGCTGTCGCGGGTGAACAGCCCCAGCATTTT. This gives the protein CSAVAGEQPQHF.

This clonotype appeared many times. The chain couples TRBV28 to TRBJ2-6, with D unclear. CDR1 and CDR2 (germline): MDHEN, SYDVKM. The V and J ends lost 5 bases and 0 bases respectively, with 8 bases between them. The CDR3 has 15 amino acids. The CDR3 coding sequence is TGTGCCAGCAGTCCGTCGCGCTCTGGGGCCAACGTCCTGACTTTC. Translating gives CASSPSRSGANVLTF.

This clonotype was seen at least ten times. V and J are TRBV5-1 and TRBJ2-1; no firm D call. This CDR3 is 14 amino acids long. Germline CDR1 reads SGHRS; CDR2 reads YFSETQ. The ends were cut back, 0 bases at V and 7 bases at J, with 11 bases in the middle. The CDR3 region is CASSLAGLFNEQFF. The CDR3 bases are TGCGCCAGCAGCTTGGCCGGGCTCTTTAATGAGCAGTTCTTC.

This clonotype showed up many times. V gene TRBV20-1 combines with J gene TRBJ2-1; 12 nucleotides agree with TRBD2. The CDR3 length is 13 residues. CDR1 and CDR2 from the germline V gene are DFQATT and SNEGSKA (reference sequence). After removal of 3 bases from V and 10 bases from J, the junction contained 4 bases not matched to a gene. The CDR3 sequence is CSARGLAGQEQFF. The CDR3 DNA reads TGCAGTGCTAGGGGACTAGCGGGCCAGGAGCAGTTCTTC.

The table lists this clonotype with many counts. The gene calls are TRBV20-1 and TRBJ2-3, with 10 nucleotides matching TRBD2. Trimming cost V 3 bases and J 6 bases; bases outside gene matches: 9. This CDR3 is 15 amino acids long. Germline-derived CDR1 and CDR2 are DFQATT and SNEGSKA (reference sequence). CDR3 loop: CSASPASGRADTQYF. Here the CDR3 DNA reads TGCAGTGCTAGCCCGGCGAGCGGGAGGGCGGATACGCAGTATTTT.

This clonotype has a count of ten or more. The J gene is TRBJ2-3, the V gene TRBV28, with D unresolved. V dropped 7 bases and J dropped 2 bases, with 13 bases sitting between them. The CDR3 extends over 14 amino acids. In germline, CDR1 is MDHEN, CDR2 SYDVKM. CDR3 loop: CASITAGYTDTQYF. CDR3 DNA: TGTGCCAGCATTACTGCTGGCTACACAGATACGCAGTATTTT.